These 26 T cell receptor beta chains share one sample of origin, sequenced in a study of Ad26.COV2.S vaccination and SARS-CoV-2 variants. This table comes from immunoSEQ multiplex PCR, and its TCRdb copy is limited to in-frame clones, with some not included. The sample lists a few hundred thousand clones, about 80% occurring once. Treatment denoted: some 20 received Ad26.COV2.S at low or high dose, single or two shots; several received placebo; per-sample allocation not given. Day 63 following the first vaccine or placebo injection was when the samples were taken. This sample comprised peripheral blood, obtained in a trial of Ad26.COV2.S vaccine versus placebo. The origin of the receptors is a person between 18 and 65 years old who received the Ad26.COV2.S COVID-19 vaccine or a placebo.

This sequence joins TRBV30 and TRBJ1-3; D is perhaps TRBD1 (5 bases). Germline assignment: CDR1 GTSNPN and CDR2 SVGIG (reference sequence). Trimming took 2 bases from V and 2 from J, leaving 13 bases between them. The CDR3 is 15 residues long. CDR3 nucleotide sequence: TGTGCCTGGAGTCTTTTGGGGCAGCCTGGAAACACCATATATTTT. It translates to CAWSLLGQPGNTIYF.

V is TRBV3-1 (or the pseudogene TRBV3-2) and J is TRBJ2-5; possible D gene TRBD2, 7 bases. The CDR3 totals 19 residues. V shed 1 base and J shed 0 bases, with 21 bases lying between them. The germline gives CDR1 LGHDT, CDR2 YNNKEL (reference sequence). The CDR3 loop reads CASSQALMRGEGYQETQYF. The CDR3 DNA follows: TGTGCCAGCAGCCAAGCTCTGATGAGGGGGGAGGGGTACCAAGAGACCCAGTACTTC.

The rearrangement links TRBV18 to TRBJ2-5; 13 bases fit TRBD2. V lost 3 bases, J lost 1 base, and 2 bases stayed unmatched. This CDR3 spans 16 amino acids. Germline lookup yields CDR1 KGHSH and CDR2 LQKENI. Here the CDR3 DNA reads TGTGCCAGCTCACCTCGACTAGCGGGGGGCCAAGAGACCCAGTACTTC. The encoded protein is CASSPRLAGGQETQYF.

The chain joins TRBV13 to TRBJ1-1; D unresolved. Germline V CDR1 and CDR2: PRHDT, FYEKMQ (reference sequence). The CDR3 has 14 residues. Deletions cut 5 bases from V and 2 bases from J, with 12 bases between. This CDR3 is CASSLLTGNTEAFF. The DNA of the CDR3 is TGTGCCAGCAGCCTCCTGACGGGAAACACTGAAGCTTTCTTT.

J is TRBJ1-4 and V is TRBV6-5; no reliable D call. The V and J ends lost 5 bases and 5 bases respectively, with 12 bases between them. The germline V gene has CDR1 MNHEY and CDR2 SVGAGI. The CDR3 totals 14 residues. CDR3 bases: TGTGCCAGCAGTCCTCGACACCGAAATGAAAAACTGTTTTTT. Protein product: CASSPRHRNEKLFF.

This clone was seen a few times. The genes are TRBV11-2 and TRBJ1-6; D gene uncertain. In germline, CDR1 is SGHAT, CDR2 FQNNGV. With 4 bases removed from V and 0 bases from J, the gap between germline ends came to 7 bases. This CDR3 comprises 15 residues. The CDR3 DNA reads as TGTGCCAGCAGCTCCGAGAGCTCCTATAATTCACCCCTCCACTTT. Residues: CASSSESSYNSPLHF.

This chain joins TRBV6-1 and TRBJ2-7, with D possibly matching TRBD2 (7 bases). The CDR3 length is 16 residues. CDR1 and CDR2 (germline): MNHNS, SASEGT. Trimming removed 4 bases from V and 2 bases from J, with 18 bases in between. CDR3: CASSVTFRRGPYEQYF. The CDR3 DNA reads TGTGCCAGCAGTGTAACCTTCAGGCGGGGGCCCTACGAGCAGTACTTC.

The sample holds a few counts of this clone. V and J are TRBV7-9 and TRBJ1-5; TRBD1 aligns across 9 bases. With V trimmed by 4 bases and J by 2 bases, 9 bases remained unmatched. Germline lookup yields CDR1 SEHNR and CDR2 FQNEAQ (reference sequence). The CDR3 is made up of 17 amino acids. CDR3 in DNA: TGTGCCAGCAGCTCGGGACAGGGAGTTAACGGCAATCAGCCCCAGCATTTT. It translates to CASSSGQGVNGNQPQHF.

This clone was detected a few times. For the CDR3, the DNA is TGTGCCAGCAGCCCCGGGGTTAGCGGAGACTACAATGAGCAGTTCTTC. Its protein product is CASSPGVSGDYNEQFF. This chain joins TRBV7-9 and TRBJ2-1; D may be TRBD2 (6 bases). Trimming stripped 5 bases from V and 3 bases from J, with 17 bases between. This CDR3 has 16 amino acids. Germline V gene data show CDR1 as SEHNR and CDR2 as FQNEAQ (reference sequence).

This sequence joins TRBV18 and TRBJ2-1; TRBD1 matches at 11 bases. The CDR3 length is 16 residues. Germline trimming cut 3 bases from V and 9 bases from J; bases unmatched to any gene: 10. Germline lookup yields CDR1 KGHSH and CDR2 LQKENI. DNA of the CDR3: TGTGCCAGCTCACCTACTACCGGGACAGGGGGTGGTGAGCAGTTCTTC. This gives the protein CASSPTTGTGGGEQFF.

A single count supports this clone. The V call is TRBV18, the J call TRBJ2-2, with D uncertain. CDR3 length: 15 residues. From germline, CDR1 is KGHSH and CDR2 LQKENI. Trimming took 2 bases from V and 0 from J, leaving 7 bases between them. CDR3 DNA sequence: TGTGCCAGCTCACCAAATCAACCGAACACCGGGGAGCTGTTTTTT. Its translation is CASSPNQPNTGELFF.

V gene TRBV5-1 combines with J gene TRBJ2-7; 7 bases are shared with TRBD1. Germline lookup yields CDR1 SGHRS and CDR2 YFSETQ. The CDR3 consists of 14 residues. V lost 3 bases to trimming and J lost 1 base; unmatched junction nucleotides: 4. The CDR3 DNA sequence: TGCGCCAGCAGCTCCCCGGGACAGTCCTACGAGCAGTACTTC. The encoded protein is CASSSPGQSYEQYF.

This chain links TRBV24-1 with TRBJ2-5; D not resolved. The CDR3 covers 13 residues. The germline V gene has CDR1 KGHDR and CDR2 SFDVKD. V dropped 0 bases and J dropped 7 bases, with 8 bases sitting between them. Here the CDR3 DNA reads TGTGCCACCAGTGATTTGCAAGGGCGGACCCAGTACTTC. It codes for CATSDLQGRTQYF.

The V gene is TRBV5-6, the J gene TRBJ1-2; D not resolved. V was shortened by 0 bases and J by 4 bases, with 7 bases between the two germline ends. The germline CDR1 and CDR2 sequences are SGHDT and YYEEEE. The CDR3 length is 13 residues. CDR3 sequence: CASSLEWGYGYTF. In DNA form, the CDR3 reads TGTGCCAGCAGCTTGGAGTGGGGCTATGGCTACACCTTC.

The chain links TRBV4-2 to TRBJ2-3; 11 positions agree with TRBD2. The CDR3 is 15 residues long. CDR1 and CDR2 from the germline V gene are LGHNA and YNFKEQ. V lost 4 bases to trimming and J lost 6 bases; unmatched junction nucleotides: 6. CDR3: CASSLSGGAEDTQYF. CDR3 coding DNA: TGTGCCAGCAGCCTTAGCGGGGGGGCCGAGGATACGCAGTATTTT.

The rearrangement uses TRBV5-1 and TRBJ2-5; D is undetermined. The CDR3 has 14 residues. V was cut by 2 bases and J by 5 bases, with 13 bases left in between. Germline V gene data show CDR1 as SGHRS and CDR2 as YFSETQ. The CDR3 loop is CASSFDRRIETQYF. In DNA form, the CDR3 reads TGCGCCAGCAGCTTCGACCGACGGATCGAGACCCAGTACTTC. Looking up the rest from reference TRBV5-1 and TRBJ2-5 gives the full variable domain: KAGVTQTPRYLIKTRGQQVTLSCSPISGHRSVSWYQQTPGQGLQFLFEYFSETQRNKGNFPGRFSGRQFSNSRSEMNVSTLELGDSALYLCASSFDRRIETQYFGPGTRLLVL.

The count of this clone is one. The chain recombines TRBV29-1 with TRBJ2-5; no definite D call. The V gene's germline CDR1 is SQVTM and CDR2 ANQGSEA. Deletions cut 7 bases from V and 1 base from J, with 10 bases between. This CDR3 spans 12 amino acids. The CDR3, as DNA: TGCAGCGCCGATGAATTCCAAGAGACCCAGTACTTC. Its translation: CSADEFQETQYF.

V usage is TRBV12-3 or TRBV12-4 and J usage is TRBJ2-7, with D hard to call. V was pared by 5 bases and J by 4 bases, with 6 bases between. The CDR3 is 11 residues long. The CDR3 nucleotides are TGTGCCAGCAGTCCACGGTACGAGCAGTACTTC. It yields the protein CASSPRYEQYF.

The chain has TRBV15 and TRBJ2-5; D might be TRBD1 (6 bases). There are 14 residues in the CDR3. Per germline, CDR1 LNHNV and CDR2 YYDKDF (reference sequence). V lost 0 bases to trimming and J lost 5 bases, with 10 bases between them. CDR3 amino acids: CATSRDQGLETQYF. CDR3 in DNA: TGTGCCACCAGCAGAGATCAGGGGTTGGAGACCCAGTACTTC.

This chain joins TRBV12-5 and TRBJ2-7; TRBD2 might be the D (6 bases). Trimming removed 1 base at V and 0 bases at J, with 16 bases between. The CDR3 extends over 17 amino acids. From germline, CDR1 is LGHNT and CDR2 FRNRAP. The CDR3 DNA reads as TGTGCTAGTGGTTTGGCCTGGACGGGGGTAAGCTCCTACGAGCAGTACTTC. It specifies CASGLAWTGVSSYEQYF.

The V call is TRBV7-3, the J call TRBJ2-7, with 8 bases identical to TRBD2. This CDR3 region has 16 residues. J was trimmed by 0 bases and V by 5 bases; bases with no gene match: 9. CDR1 and CDR2 (germline): SGHTA, FQGTGA. This CDR3 is CASSPTGLASSYEQYF. In DNA, the CDR3 is TGTGCCAGCAGCCCAACTGGACTAGCATCCTCCTACGAGCAGTACTTC.

This rearrangement joins TRBV7-9 to TRBJ2-5; D is ambiguous. The CDR3 runs to 11 residues. The germline V and J ends were trimmed by 5 bases and 8 bases, with 9 bases remaining between them. Germline assignment: CDR1 SEHNR and CDR2 FQNEAQ (reference sequence). The CDR3 sequence is CASSAWETQYF. The CDR3 coding sequence is TGTGCCAGCAGCGCCTGGGAAACCCAGTACTTC.

V gene TRBV30 combines with J gene TRBJ2-7, with a weak D call TRBD2 (5 bases). Per germline, CDR1 GTSNPN and CDR2 SVGIG (reference sequence). The CDR3 consists of 15 residues. V gave up 3 bases and J gave up 0 bases, with 15 bases separating them. In DNA form, the CDR3 reads TGTGCCTGGAGGGAGGAGTGGGGAAGCTCCTACGAGCAGTACTTC. Protein product: CAWREEWGSSYEQYF. The entire variable domain, with the rest obtained from reference TRBV30 and TRBJ2-7, is as follows: SQTIHQWPATLVQPVGSPLSLECTVEGTSNPNLYWYRQAAGRGLQLLFYSVGIGQISSEVPQNLSASRPQDRQFILSSKKLLLSDSGFYLCAWREEWGSSYEQYFGPGTRLTVT.

In nucleotides, the CDR3 is TGTGCCAGCAGTGATAGACAGGGAGGAGAGACCCAGTACTTC. This encodes CASSDRQGGETQYF. This chain joins TRBV2 and TRBJ2-5; weak D call: TRBD1 (7 bases). The V and J ends lost 3 bases and 4 bases respectively, with 12 bases between them. Germline V lookup: CDR1 SNHLY, CDR2 FYNNEI. The CDR3 loop spans 14 amino acids.

V and J are TRBV24-1 and TRBJ1-2, with D unresolved. Germline CDR1 and CDR2: KGHDR and SFDVKD. The ends were cut back, 3 bases at V and 4 bases at J, with 8 bases in the middle. The CDR3 extends over 13 amino acids. The DNA of the CDR3 is TGTGCCACCAGTGATCACGGCGGCTATGGCTACACCTTC. It codes for CATSDHGGYGYTF.

This clone showed up just a few times. The chain links TRBV7-9 to TRBJ1-6; the D gene is possibly TRBD1 (5 bases). V was shortened by 1 base and J by 7 bases, with 17 bases between the two germline ends. This CDR3 contains 17 residues. CDR1 SEHNR and CDR2 FQNEAQ come from the germline V gene (reference sequence). The CDR3 coding sequence is TGTGCCAGCAGCTTAGAGGACATTGGGAGGAAAAATTCACCCCTCCACTTT. This gives the protein CASSLEDIGRKNSPLHF.